Listed below are T cell receptor beta chains from one sample, sequenced in a study of T cells after yellow fever vaccination. A single record per CDR3 protein comes from TCRdb applying MiXCR to the 5' RACE reads. The table shows approximately 110,000 distinct CDR3 sequences, with 8.4% occurring only once. The material was CD8+ T cells sorted from PBMCs, obtained 45 days after the yellow fever booster vaccination. The source of these receptors is a man aged 30 to 39 who received the YFV17D yellow fever vaccine. The CDR3 runs from the conserved cysteine through the conserved F or W. The D gene is left open where the match is weak. The size of a clone is reported for some rows only, either as once, few or many, or as a class for expanded clones.

TRBJ2-1 | - | TRBV20-1 | many | TGCAGTGCTAGAGATCAAAACGTGGGGTCCTACAATGAGCAGTTCTTC | CSARDQNVGSYNEQFF
TRBJ2-1 | TRBD2 | TRBV7-8 | - | TGTGCCAGCAGCTTAGGGGGTGGCGGGAGAAGCTCCTACAATGAGCAGTTCTTC | CASSLGGGGRSSYNEQFF
TRBJ2-1 | - | TRBV15 | many | TGTGCCACCAGCAGAGACCCGGGGGCTTCGGGTAATGAGCAGTTCTTC | CATSRDPGASGNEQFF
TRBJ2-7 | TRBD2 | TRBV27 | few | TGTGCCAGCAGTCAACTAGCGGGAGGGCCTTTTGAGCAGTACTTC | CASSQLAGGPFEQYF
TRBJ2-3 | TRBD2 | TRBV5-1 | many | TGCGCCAGCAGCTTTTCGGCGGGAGGGTCAGATACGCAGTATTTT | CASSFSAGGSDTQYF
TRBJ2-1 | TRBD2 | TRBV11-3 | few | TGTGCCAGCAGCTTATATAGCGGGAGCTCCTACAATGAGCAGTTCTTC | CASSLYSGSSYNEQFF
TRBJ2-5 | - | TRBV27 | many | TGTGCCAGCAGTTTGGTACGGGAGAGGGAAGAGACCCAGTACTTC | CASSLVREREETQYF
TRBJ2-5 | - | TRBV20-1 | many | TGCAGTGCTCCTCAGGGCGGGACGATACAGACCCAGTACTTC | CSAPQGGTIQTQYF
TRBJ2-4 | - | TRBV3-1 | - | TGTGCCTCCACCCAGATTCTAGGTGGACTAGCCAAAAACATTCAGTACTTC | CASTQILGGLAKNIQYF
TRBJ2-2 | - | TRBV10-1 | few | TGCGCCAGCAGTGAGGTTCCCGGCCCCGGGGAGCTGTTTTTT | CASSEVPGPGELFF